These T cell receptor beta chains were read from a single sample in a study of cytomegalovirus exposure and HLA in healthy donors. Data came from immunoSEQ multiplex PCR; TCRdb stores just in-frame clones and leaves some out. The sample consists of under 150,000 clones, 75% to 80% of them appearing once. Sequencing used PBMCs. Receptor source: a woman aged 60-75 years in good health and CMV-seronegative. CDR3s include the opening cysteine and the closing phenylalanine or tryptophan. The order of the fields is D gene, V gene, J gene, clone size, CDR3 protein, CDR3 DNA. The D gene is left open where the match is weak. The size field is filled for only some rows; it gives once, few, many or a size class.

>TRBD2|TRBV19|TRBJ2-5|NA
CASSIGLTSGTETQYF
TGTGCCAGTAGTATAGGCTTGACTAGCGGGACGGAGACCCAGTACTTC
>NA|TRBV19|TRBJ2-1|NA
CASSMLMRGFYNEQFF
TGTGCCAGTAGTATGTTAATGCGGGGCTTCTACAATGAGCAGTTCTTC
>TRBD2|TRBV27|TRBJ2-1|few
CASSPGLAGVVEQFF
TGTGCCAGCAGCCCGGGACTAGCGGGAGTGGTTGAGCAGTTCTTC
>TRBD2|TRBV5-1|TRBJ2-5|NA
CASSTGTSRGQETQYF
TGCGCCAGCAGCACCGGGACTAGTCGGGGGCAAGAGACCCAGTACTTC
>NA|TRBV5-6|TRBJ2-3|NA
CAGSLGLASDTQYF
TGTGCCGGCAGCTTGGGGTTAGCATCAGATACGCAGTATTTT
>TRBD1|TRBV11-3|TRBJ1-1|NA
CASSSAGGTEAFF
TGTGCCAGCAGCTCGGCAGGGGGCACTGAAGCTTTCTTT
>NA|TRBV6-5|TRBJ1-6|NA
CASSYSTRGFSPLHF
TGTGCCAGCAGTTACTCGACTCGCGGGTTTTCACCCCTCCACTTT
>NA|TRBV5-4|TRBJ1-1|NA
CASSSLGGNTEAFF
TGTGCCAGCAGCTCCTTGGGAGGGAACACTGAAGCTTTCTTT
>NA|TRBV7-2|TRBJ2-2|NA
CASSLVGPGVAGELFF
TGTGCCAGCAGCTTAGTAGGGCCAGGGGTTGCCGGGGAGCTGTTTTTT
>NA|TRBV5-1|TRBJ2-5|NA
CASTRAVQETQYF
TGCGCCAGCACCAGGGCGGTCCAAGAGACCCAGTACTTC
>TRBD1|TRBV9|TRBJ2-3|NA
CASSVGQGRGTDTQYF
TGTGCCAGCAGCGTCGGACAGGGCCGTGGCACAGATACGCAGTATTTT
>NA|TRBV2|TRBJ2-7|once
CASSSISGYEQYF
TGTGCCAGCAGCTCGATATCAGGGTACGAGCAGTACTTC
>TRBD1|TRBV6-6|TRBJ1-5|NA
CASSGDRGGQPQHF
TGTGCCAGCAGTGGGGACAGGGGCGGACAGCCCCAGCATTTT
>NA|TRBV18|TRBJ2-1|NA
CASSPSITGRVGEQFF
TGTGCCAGCTCACCGTCGATCACTGGGCGGGTAGGTGAGCAGTTCTTC
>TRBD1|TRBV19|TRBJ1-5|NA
CASREDRASNQPQHF
TGTGCCAGCAGAGAGGACAGGGCGTCCAATCAGCCCCAGCATTTT
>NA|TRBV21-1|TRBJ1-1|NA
CAKFKHRGKNTEAFF
TGTGCCAAATTTAAACACAGGGGAAAGAACACTGAAGCTTTCTTT
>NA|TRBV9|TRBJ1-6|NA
CASSATGYNSPLHF
TGTGCCAGCAGCGCGACAGGTTATAATTCACCCCTCCACTTT
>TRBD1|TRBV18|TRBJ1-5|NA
CASSPTGAFYSNQPQHF
TGTGCCAGCTCACCAACAGGGGCCTTTTATAGCAATCAGCCCCAGCATTTT
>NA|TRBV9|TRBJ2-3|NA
CASSVGQTPSTDTQYF
TGTGCCAGCAGCGTAGGACAAACGCCTAGCACAGATACGCAGTATTTT
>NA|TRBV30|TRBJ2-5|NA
CAWSVLDNGETQYF
TGTGCCTGGAGTGTACTCGATAACGGGGAGACCCAGTACTTC
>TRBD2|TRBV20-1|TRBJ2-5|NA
CLPGGGETQYF
TGCCTGCCGGGGGGTGGAGAGACCCAGTACTTC
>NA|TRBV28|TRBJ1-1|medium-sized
CASSPVEGREAFF
TGTGCCAGCAGCCCCGTGGAGGGCCGGGAAGCTTTCTTT
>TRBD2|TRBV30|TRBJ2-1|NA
CAWIRTSGRAGEQFF
TGTGCCTGGATCCGGACTAGCGGGAGGGCCGGTGAGCAGTTCTTC
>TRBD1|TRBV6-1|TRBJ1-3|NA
CASSRTGAGNTIYF
TGTGCCAGCAGCCGGACAGGGGCTGGAAACACCATATATTTT
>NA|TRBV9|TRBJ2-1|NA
CASSPRTVVVPWEQFF
TGTGCCAGCAGCCCCCGGACAGTAGTAGTCCCGTGGGAGCAGTTCTTC
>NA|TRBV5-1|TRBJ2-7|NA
CASSLALEYKEQYF
TGCGCCAGCAGCTTGGCTCTAGAATACAAAGAGCAGTACTTC
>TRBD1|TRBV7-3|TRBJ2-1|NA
CASSRTGGRNEQFF
TGTGCCAGCAGCCGGACAGGGGGCAGGAATGAGCAGTTCTTC
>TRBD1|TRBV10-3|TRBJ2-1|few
CAITDRGQVEQFF
TGTGCCATCACTGACAGGGGACAGGTTGAGCAGTTCTTC